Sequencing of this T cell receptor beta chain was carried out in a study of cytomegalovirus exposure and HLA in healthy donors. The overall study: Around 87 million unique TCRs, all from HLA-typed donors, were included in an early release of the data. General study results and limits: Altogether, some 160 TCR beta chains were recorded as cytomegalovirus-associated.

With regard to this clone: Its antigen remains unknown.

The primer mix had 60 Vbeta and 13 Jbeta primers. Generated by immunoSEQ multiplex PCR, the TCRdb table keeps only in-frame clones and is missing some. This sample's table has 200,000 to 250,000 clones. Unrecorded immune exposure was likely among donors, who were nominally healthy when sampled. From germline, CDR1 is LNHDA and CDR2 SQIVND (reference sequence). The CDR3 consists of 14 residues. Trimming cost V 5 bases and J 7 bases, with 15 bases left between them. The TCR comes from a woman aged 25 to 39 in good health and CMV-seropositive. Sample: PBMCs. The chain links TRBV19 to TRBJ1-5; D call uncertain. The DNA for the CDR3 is TGTGCCAGTAGTTTCCCGGGATCGGGCCAGCCCCAGCATTTT. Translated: CASSFPGSGQPQHF.